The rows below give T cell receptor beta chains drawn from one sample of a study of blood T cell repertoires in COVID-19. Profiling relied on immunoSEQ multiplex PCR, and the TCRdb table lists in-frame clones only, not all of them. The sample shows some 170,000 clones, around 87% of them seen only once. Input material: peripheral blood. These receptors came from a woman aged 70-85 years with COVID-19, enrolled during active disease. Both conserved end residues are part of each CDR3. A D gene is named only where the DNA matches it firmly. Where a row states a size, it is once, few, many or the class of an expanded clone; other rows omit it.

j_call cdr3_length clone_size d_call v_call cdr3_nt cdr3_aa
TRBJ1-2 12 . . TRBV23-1 TGCGCCAGCAGCCGACAGCACTATGGCTACACCTTC CASSRQHYGYTF
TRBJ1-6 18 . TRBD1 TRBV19 TGTGCCAGTGCAAGGACAGGGAGTACAGTTTCCTATAATTCACCCCTCCACTTT CASARTGSTVSYNSPLHF
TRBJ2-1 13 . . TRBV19 TGTGCCAGTAGTATAGACGTCTACAATGAGCAGTTCTTC CASSIDVYNEQFF
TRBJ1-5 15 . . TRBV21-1 TGTGCCAGCACCAACAGGGGGCCGAGCAATCAGCCCCAGCATTTT CASTNRGPSNQPQHF
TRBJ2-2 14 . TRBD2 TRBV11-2 TGTGCCAGCAGCAGGGGAGGGAAGACCGGGGAGCTGTTTTTT CASSRGGKTGELFF
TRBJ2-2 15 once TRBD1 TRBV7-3 TGTGCCAGCAGCCGACAGGGGGCGGGGACCGGGGAGCTGTTTTTT CASSRQGAGTGELFF
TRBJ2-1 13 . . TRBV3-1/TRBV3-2 TGTGCCAGCAGCCAAGGAACGGCGGGACAGCAGTTCTTC CASSQGTAGQQFF
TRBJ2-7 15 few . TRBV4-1 TGCGCCAGCAGCCAAGGTCAGGGTTTTTCCTACGAGCAGTACTTC CASSQGQGFSYEQYF
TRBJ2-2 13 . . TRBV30 TGTGCCTGGAGTGTACTAGCTGGCGGGGAGCTGTTTTTT CAWSVLAGGELFF
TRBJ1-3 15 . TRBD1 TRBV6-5 TGTGCCAGCAGTTATAGGACAGGGGCTGGAAACACCATATATTTT CASSYRTGAGNTIYF
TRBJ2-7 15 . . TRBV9 TGTGCCAGCAGCGTAGGGGGAGCTGGGGCCTACGAGCAGTACTTC CASSVGGAGAYEQYF